The entry below describes one TCR beta chain. The data belong to a study of blood T cell repertoires in COVID-19. The CDR3 has 15 residues. The ends were cut back, 0 bases at V and 0 bases at J, with 10 bases in the middle. Germline assignment: CDR1 SGHNT and CDR2 YYREEE (reference sequence). Generated by immunoSEQ multiplex PCR, the TCRdb table keeps only in-frame clones and is missing some. The table includes 230,000 or so clones, roughly 87% detected once. The clonotype was recovered from a man aged 40-50 years with active or convalescent COVID-19. V usage is TRBV5-4 and J usage is TRBJ2-7; tentative D call: TRBD1 (5 bases). The sequencing sample was made of peripheral blood. The CDR3: CASSLVMTVSYEQYF. The CDR3 nucleotides read TGTGCCAGCAGCTTGGTAATGACAGTCTCCTACGAGCAGTACTTC.